This T cell receptor beta chain was sequenced for a study of shared clonotypes between healthy human individuals. Study-wide findings and caveats: Clonotype sharing across four donors was observed for roughly 5% of naive CD4 clonotypes. When compared with the clonotypes that were shared by all four sorted-subset donors, the non-shared clonotypes turned out to have lower generation probabilities. In this cohort, only blood was sampled, and tissue repertoires likely differ.

TCRdb's copy holds only in-frame clones and misses some; the assay was immunoSEQ multiplex PCR. The top ten clones hold around 0.35% of a sample with 2 million to 2.5 million clones, around 92% of them seen once. Germline lookup yields CDR1 SNHLY and CDR2 FYNNEI. This CDR3 contains 14 residues. V lost 6 bases to trimming and J lost 2 bases, with 10 bases between them. In the case of this clone: The antigen is unknown.

Splitting the CD4+ cells yielded a CD45RA+ naive subset and a CD45RA-negative memory subset. The chain recombines TRBV2 with TRBJ2-2, with D perhaps matching TRBD1 (5 bases). Sequenced input: naive CD4+ T cells from PBMCs. Documented subset: CD45RA+ positively selected. This TCR derives from a man between 18 and 35 years old in good health. Some clones in this sample may be carry-over from other donors' samples. Here the CDR3 reads CASSRTLNTGELFF. CDR3 coding DNA: TGTGCCAGCAGCCGGACACTTAACACCGGGGAGCTGTTTTTT.